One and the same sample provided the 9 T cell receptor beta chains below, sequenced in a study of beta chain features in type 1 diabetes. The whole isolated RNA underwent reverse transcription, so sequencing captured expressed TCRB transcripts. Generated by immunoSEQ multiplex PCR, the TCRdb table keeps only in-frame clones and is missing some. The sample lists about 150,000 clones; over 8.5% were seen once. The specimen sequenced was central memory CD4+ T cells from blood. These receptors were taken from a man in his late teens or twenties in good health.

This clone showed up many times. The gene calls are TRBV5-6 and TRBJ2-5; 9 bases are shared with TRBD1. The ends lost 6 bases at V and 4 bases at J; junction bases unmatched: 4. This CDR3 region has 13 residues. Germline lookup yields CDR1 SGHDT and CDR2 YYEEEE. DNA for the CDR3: TGTGCCAGCATCCTACAGGGGGCAGAGACCCAGTACTTC. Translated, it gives CASILQGAETQYF.

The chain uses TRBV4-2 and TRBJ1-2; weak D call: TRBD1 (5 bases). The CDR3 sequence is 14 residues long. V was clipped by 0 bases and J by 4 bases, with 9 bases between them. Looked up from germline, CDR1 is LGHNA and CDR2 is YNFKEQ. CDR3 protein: CASSQEEGTYGYTF. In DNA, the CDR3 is TGTGCCAGCAGCCAAGAGGAAGGGACCTATGGCTACACCTTC.

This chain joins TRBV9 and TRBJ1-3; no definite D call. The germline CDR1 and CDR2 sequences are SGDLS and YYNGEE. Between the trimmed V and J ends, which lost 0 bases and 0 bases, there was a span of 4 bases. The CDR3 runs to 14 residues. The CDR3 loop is CASSVEFSGNTIYF. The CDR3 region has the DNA TGTGCCAGCAGCGTAGAGTTCTCTGGAAACACCATATATTTT.

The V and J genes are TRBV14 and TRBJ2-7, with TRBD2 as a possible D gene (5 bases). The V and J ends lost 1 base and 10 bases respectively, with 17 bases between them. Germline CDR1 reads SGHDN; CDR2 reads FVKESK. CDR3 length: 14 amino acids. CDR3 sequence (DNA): TGTGCCAGCAGCCAAGCTCACATCTTTGCGGGTCAGTACTTC. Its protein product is CASSQAHIFAGQYF.

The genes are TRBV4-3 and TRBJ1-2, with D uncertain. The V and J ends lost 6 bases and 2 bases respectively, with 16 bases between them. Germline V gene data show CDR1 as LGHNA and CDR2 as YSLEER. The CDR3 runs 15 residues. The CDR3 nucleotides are TGCGCCAGCAGAGCCCTCGGCGGTCCGAACTATGGCTACACCTTC. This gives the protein CASRALGGPNYGYTF.

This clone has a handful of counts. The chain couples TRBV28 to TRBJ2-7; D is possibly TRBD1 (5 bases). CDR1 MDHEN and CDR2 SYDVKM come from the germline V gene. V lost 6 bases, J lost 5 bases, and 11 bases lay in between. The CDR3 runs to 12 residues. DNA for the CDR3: TGTGCCAGCAGCCCTCGGACAAACGAGCAGTACTTC. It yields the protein CASSPRTNEQYF.

The CDR3 sequence: CARGAAEAFF. CDR3 coding DNA: TGCGCCCGGGGGGCCGCTGAAGCTTTCTTT. This rearrangement joins TRBV4-1 to TRBJ1-1; D may be TRBD1 (6 bases). The V end was cut by 11 bases, the J end by 6 bases, with 10 bases between. The CDR3 totals 10 residues. Germline-derived CDR1 and CDR2 are MGHRA and YSYEKL.

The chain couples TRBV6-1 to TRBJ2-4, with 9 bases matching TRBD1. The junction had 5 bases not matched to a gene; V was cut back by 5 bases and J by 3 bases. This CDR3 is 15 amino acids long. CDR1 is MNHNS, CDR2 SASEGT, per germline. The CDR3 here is CASSTGTGYKNIQYF. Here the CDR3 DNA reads TGTGCCAGCAGTACCGGGACAGGGTACAAAAACATTCAGTACTTC.

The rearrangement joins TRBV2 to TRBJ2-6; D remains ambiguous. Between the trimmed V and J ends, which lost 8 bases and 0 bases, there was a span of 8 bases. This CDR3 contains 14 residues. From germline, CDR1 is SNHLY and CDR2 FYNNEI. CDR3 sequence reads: CASGRLSGANVLTF. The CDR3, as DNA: TGTGCCAGCGGAAGACTCTCTGGGGCCAACGTCCTGACTTTC.